This TCR beta chain was recorded in a study of T cells in Graves' hyperthyroidism and ophthalmopathy. The study's findings and limits: A model built on 13 V-J features separated ophthalmopathy from stable hyperthyroidism. Appearing also in blood were most of the thyroid clonotypes expanded above 0.001. Before onset, ophthalmopathy was predicted by the model a median about six months earlier.

The CDR3 regions of TCR beta were amplified from RNA transcripts. The TCR CDR3 was amplified in a first-round RT-PCR using the HTBI primer set. TCRdb re-called the multiplex PCR reads through MiXCR, storing one row per CDR3 protein. The table includes approximately 720,000 distinct CDR3 sequences, approximately 19% detected once. The germline V gene has CDR1 MDHEN and CDR2 SYDVKM. The V end was cut by 6 bases, the J end by 0 bases, with 9 bases between. The CDR3 covers 14 residues. Of note for this clonotype: Its antigen is unknown.

These patients, aged 18 to 65, had recently diagnosed hyperthyroidism lasting under 2 months. The sample was blood. The gene calls are TRBV28 and TRBJ1-3; no reliable D call. The source of this sequence is a woman between 45 and 65 years old with Graves' hyperthyroidism that later progressed to Graves' ophthalmopathy. CDR3 protein: CASRRPISGNTIYF. CDR3 nucleotide sequence: TGTGCCAGCAGACGGCCGATCTCTGGAAACACCATATATTTT.